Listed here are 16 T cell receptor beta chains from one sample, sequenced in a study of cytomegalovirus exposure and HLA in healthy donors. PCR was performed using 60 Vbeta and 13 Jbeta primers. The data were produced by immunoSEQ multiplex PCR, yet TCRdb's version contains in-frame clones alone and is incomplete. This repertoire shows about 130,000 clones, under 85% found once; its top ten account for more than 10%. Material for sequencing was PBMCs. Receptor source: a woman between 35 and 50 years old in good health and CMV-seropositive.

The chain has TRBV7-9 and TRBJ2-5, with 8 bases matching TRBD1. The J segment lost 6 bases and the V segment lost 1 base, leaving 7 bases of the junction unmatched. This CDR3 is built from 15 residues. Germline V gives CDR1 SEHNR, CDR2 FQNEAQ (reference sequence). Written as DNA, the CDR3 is TGTGCCAGCAGCTTAGGGGCAGGGGGCATGAAGACCCAGTACTTC. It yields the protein CASSLGAGGMKTQYF.

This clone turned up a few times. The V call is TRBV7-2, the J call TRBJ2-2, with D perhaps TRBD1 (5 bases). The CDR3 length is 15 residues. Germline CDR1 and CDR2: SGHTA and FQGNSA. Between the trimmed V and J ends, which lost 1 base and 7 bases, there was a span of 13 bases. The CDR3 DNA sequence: TGTGCCAGCAGCTTAGATTTCAGGGTCCACGGGGAGCTGTTTTTT. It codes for CASSLDFRVHGELFF.

CDR3 in amino acids: CASSLTAGYEQYF. CDR3 nucleotides: TGTGCCAGCAGTTTAACGGCAGGTTACGAGCAGTACTTC. The chain recombines TRBV27 with TRBJ2-7; D is unclear. The CDR3 covers 13 residues. From germline, CDR1 is MNHEY and CDR2 SMNVEV (reference sequence). V was cut by 2 bases and J by 4 bases, with 9 bases left in between.

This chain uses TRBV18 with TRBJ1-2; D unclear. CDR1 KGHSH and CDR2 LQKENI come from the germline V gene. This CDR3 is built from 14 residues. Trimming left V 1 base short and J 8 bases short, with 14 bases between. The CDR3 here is CASSPLGREDGYTF. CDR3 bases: TGTGCCAGCTCACCACTGGGGAGGGAAGACGGCTACACCTTC.

CDR3 loop: CASSLSGVGNTIYF. In nucleotides, the CDR3 is TGTGCCAGCAGCTTATCCGGTGTTGGAAACACCATATATTTT. V and J are TRBV13 and TRBJ1-3; D uncertain. The V end was cut by 2 bases, the J end by 3 bases, with 8 bases between. The CDR3 is made up of 14 amino acids. Germline CDR1 and CDR2: PRHDT and FYEKMQ (reference sequence).

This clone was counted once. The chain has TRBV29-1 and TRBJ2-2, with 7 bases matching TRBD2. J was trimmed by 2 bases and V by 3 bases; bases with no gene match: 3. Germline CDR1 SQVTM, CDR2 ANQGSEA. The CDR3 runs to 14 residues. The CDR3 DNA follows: TGCAGCGTTGAGCCGGGAGGAAACACCGGGGAGCTGTTTTTT. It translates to CSVEPGGNTGELFF.

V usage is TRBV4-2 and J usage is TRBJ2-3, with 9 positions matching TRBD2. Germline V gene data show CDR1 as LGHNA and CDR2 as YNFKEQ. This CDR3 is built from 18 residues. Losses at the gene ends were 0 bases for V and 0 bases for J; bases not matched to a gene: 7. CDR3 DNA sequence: TGTGCCAGCAGCCAAGAAACCCTAGCGGGGTTCAGCACAGATACGCAGTATTTT. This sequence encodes CASSQETLAGFSTDTQYF.

Written as DNA, the CDR3 is TGCAGCGGCGGACGGGACTTCTACGAGCAGTACTTC. Its translation: CSGGRDFYEQYF. J is TRBJ2-7 and V is TRBV29-1; the D gene is possibly TRBD2 (6 bases). Germline loops: CDR1 SQVTM, CDR2 ANQGSEA. With 7 bases removed from V and 3 bases from J, the gap between germline ends came to 13 bases. This CDR3 has 12 residues.

CDR3 in amino acids: CASSFQRDGYTF. The CDR3 nucleotides are TGTGCCAGCAGTTTTCAGAGGGATGGCTACACCTTC. The V gene is TRBV28, the J gene TRBJ1-2; D ambiguous. The CDR3 runs 12 residues. Trimming stripped 3 bases from V and 6 bases from J, with 8 bases between. From germline, CDR1 is MDHEN and CDR2 SYDVKM.

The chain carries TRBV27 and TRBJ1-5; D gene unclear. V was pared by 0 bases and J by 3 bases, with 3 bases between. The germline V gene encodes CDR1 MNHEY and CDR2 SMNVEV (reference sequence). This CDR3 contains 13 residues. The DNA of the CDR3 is TGTGCCAGCAGTTTATCCTCCAATCAGCCCCAGCATTTT. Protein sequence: CASSLSSNQPQHF.

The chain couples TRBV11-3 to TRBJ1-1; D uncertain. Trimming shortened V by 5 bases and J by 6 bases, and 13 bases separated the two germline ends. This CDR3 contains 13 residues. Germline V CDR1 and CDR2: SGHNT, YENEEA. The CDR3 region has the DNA TGTGCCAGCAGCCTCCAGGAAACTTCTGAAGCTTTCTTT. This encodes CASSLQETSEAFF. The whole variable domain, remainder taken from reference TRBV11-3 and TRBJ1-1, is EAGVVQSPRYKIIEKKQPVAFWCNPISGHNTLYWYLQNLGQGPELLIRYENEEAVDDSQLPKDRFSAERLKGVDSTLKIQPAELGDSAVYLCASSLQETSEAFFGQGTRLTVV.

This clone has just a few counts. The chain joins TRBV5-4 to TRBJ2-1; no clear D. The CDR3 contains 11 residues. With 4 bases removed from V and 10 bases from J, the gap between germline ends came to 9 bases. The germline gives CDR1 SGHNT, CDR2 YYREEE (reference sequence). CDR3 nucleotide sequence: TGTGCCAGCAGCCGCGAGTGGGAGCAGTTCTTC. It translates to CASSREWEQFF.

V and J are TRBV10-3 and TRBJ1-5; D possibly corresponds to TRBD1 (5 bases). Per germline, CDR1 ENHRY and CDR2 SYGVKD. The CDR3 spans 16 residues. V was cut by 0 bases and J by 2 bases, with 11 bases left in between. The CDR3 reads CAISESLGRGNQPQHF. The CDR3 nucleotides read TGTGCCATCAGTGAGTCCTTGGGCAGGGGCAATCAGCCCCAGCATTTT.

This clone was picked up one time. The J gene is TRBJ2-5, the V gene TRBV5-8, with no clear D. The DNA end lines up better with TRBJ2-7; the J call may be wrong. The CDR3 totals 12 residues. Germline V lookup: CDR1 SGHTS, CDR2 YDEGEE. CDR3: CASSLSSYEQYF. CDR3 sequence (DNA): TGTGCCAGCAGCTTGTCCTCCTACGAGCAGTACTTC.

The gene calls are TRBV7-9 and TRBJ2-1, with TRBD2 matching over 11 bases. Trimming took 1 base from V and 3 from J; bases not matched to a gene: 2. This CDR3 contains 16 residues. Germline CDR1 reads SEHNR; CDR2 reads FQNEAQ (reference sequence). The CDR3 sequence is CASSLDLAGGYNEQFF. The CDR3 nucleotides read TGTGCCAGCAGCTTAGATCTAGCGGGAGGCTACAATGAGCAGTTCTTC. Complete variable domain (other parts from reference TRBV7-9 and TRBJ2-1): DTGVSQNPRHKITKRGQNVTFRCDPISEHNRLYWYRQTLGQGPEFLTYFQNEAQLEKSRLLSDRFSAERPKGSFSTLEIQRTEQGDSAMYLCASSLDLAGGYNEQFFGPGTRLTVL.

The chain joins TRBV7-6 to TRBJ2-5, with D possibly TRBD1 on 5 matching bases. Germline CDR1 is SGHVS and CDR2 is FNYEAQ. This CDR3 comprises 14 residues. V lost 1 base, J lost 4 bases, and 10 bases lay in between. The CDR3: CASSLVSRGETQYF. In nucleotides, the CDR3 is TGTGCCAGCAGCTTAGTGAGTAGGGGAGAGACCCAGTACTTC.